Listed here is a single T cell receptor beta chain. V shed 0 bases and J shed 11 bases, with 14 bases lying between them. The CDR3 is 14 amino acids. In germline, CDR1 is KGHSH, CDR2 LQKENI. The data are from a study of blood T cell repertoires in COVID-19. In assigning cohorts, the study relied on participant-reported clinical history. The table came from immunoSEQ multiplex PCR; TCRdb's copy has only in-frame clones and leaves some out. The table shows 200,000 to 300,000 clones, with 88% occurring only once. The sequenced material came from PBMCs or T cells enriched from blood (not recorded which). The receptor comes from a woman between 40 and 50 years old with acute COVID-19. The rearrangement joins TRBV18 to TRBJ2-1; weak D call: TRBD2 (6 bases). The DNA of the CDR3 is TGTGCCAGCTCACCACCCCCGAGGAGGGCCCAGCAGTTCTTC. Its protein product is CASSPPPRRAQQFF.